This TCR beta chain emerged from a study of technical replicates of blood from a handful of donors. CDR1 is LNHDA, CDR2 SQIVND, per germline (reference sequence). Trimming at V came to 3 bases and at J to 0 bases, leaving 4 bases not matched to a gene. The CDR3 has 16 amino acids. The assay was immunoSEQ multiplex PCR, and TCRdb's table has in-frame clones only and misses some. The table has about 44,000 clones, around 96% seen once; the top ten hold less than 0.45%. In its sample, this clone was seen once. This rearrangement joins TRBV19 to TRBJ1-4, with 7 bases that match TRBD1. This clonotype was sampled from a human donor in good health. Sequencing was carried out using T cells isolated from PBMCs. The CDR3: CASSIGQVPTNEKLFF. Here the CDR3 DNA reads TGTGCCAGTAGTATCGGACAGGTTCCAACTAATGAAAAACTGTTTTTT.